Below, 23 T cell receptor beta chains from the same sample are listed, as sequenced in a study of cytomegalovirus exposure and HLA in healthy donors. PCR was performed using 60 Vbeta and 13 Jbeta primers. Clones were read by immunoSEQ multiplex PCR, and TCRdb kept only the in-frame ones, dropping some. This table holds 150,000 to 180,000 clones, around 79% found once. Material for sequencing was PBMCs. Receptors were obtained from a man between 18 and 35 years old in good health and CMV-seronegative.

This clone appeared a single time. The chain is built from TRBV5-1 and TRBJ1-4, with D unresolved. There are 14 residues in the CDR3. Trimming shortened V by 2 bases and J by 6 bases, and 11 bases separated the two germline ends. Germline CDR1 reads SGHRS; CDR2 reads YFSETQ. CDR3 DNA: TGCGCCAGCAGCTTAGGGAGAGGAGATGAAAAACTGTTTTTT. The encoded protein is CASSLGRGDEKLFF.

This chain uses TRBV19 with TRBJ1-1, with TRBD1 identical over 7 bases. Trimming at V came to 1 base and at J to 8 bases, leaving 1 base not matched to a gene. Looked up from germline, CDR1 is LNHDA and CDR2 is SQIVND (reference sequence). The CDR3 has 12 amino acids. The CDR3 sequence: CASSIGDREAFF. CDR3 bases: TGTGCCAGTAGTATAGGGGACAGAGAAGCTTTCTTT.

This clone was observed a handful of times. The chain is built from TRBV4-3 and TRBJ2-2; 13 nucleotides line up with TRBD2. This CDR3 has 19 residues. The V segment lost 0 bases and the J segment 2 bases; nucleotides outside the gene matches: 6. Germline CDR1 LGHNA, CDR2 YSLEER. The CDR3: CASSQDLTSGGINTGELFF. In DNA form, the CDR3 reads TGCGCCAGCAGCCAAGATTTGACTAGCGGGGGGATTAACACCGGGGAGCTGTTTTTT.

The chain couples TRBV4-2 to TRBJ1-1; TRBD1 is a possible D gene (5 bases). Trimming shortened V by 0 bases and J by 8 bases, and 19 bases separated the two germline ends. The CDR3 is 16 amino acids. Germline lookup yields CDR1 LGHNA and CDR2 YNFKEQ. CDR3 region: CASSQEMGGGALEAFF. The CDR3 DNA is TGTGCCAGCAGCCAAGAAATGGGCGGAGGGGCCCTGGAAGCTTTCTTT.

The chain employs TRBV7-2 and TRBJ1-2, with 7 bases lining up with TRBD1. The CDR3 is 17 amino acids. The germline gives CDR1 SGHTA, CDR2 FQGNSA. V shed 2 bases and J 2 bases; nucleotides not matched to a gene: 11. This CDR3 is CASSLRQGDMANYGYTF. CDR3 nucleotide sequence: TGTGCCAGCAGCTTACGACAGGGAGACATGGCAAACTATGGCTACACCTTC.

This clone was picked up a small number of times. The chain couples TRBV6-5 to TRBJ2-6, with D possibly matching TRBD1 (5 bases). V was clipped by 5 bases and J by 0 bases, with 8 bases between them. Germline CDR1 is MNHEY and CDR2 is SVGAGI. CDR3 length: 15 residues. In DNA form, the CDR3 reads TGTGCCAGCAGTCGACAGTACTCTGGGGCCAACGTCCTGACTTTC. This sequence encodes CASSRQYSGANVLTF.

This clone was picked up one time. This chain links TRBV2 with TRBJ2-7, with unresolved D. Germline V gene lookup returns CDR1 SNHLY and CDR2 FYNNEI. This CDR3 has 15 amino acids. Trimming stripped 8 bases from V and 4 bases from J, with 21 bases between. In nucleotides, the CDR3 is TGTGCCAGCCTCCATCCGGGTTACCGAGAATACGAGCAGTACTTC. It translates to CASLHPGYREYEQYF.

About this clone: Sequence at one end of the junction differs from germline and may be a read error. The chain employs TRBV28 and TRBJ2-6, with D tentatively TRBD1 (6 bases). This CDR3 has 16 amino acids. CDR1 MDHEN and CDR2 SYDVKM come from the germline V gene. The CDR3 coding sequence is TGTGCCAGCAGCCCGCTTTACAGGGCTGGGGCCAACGGCCTGACTTTC. The encoded protein is CASSPLYRAGANGLTF. Together with reference TRBV28 and TRBJ2-6, the CDR3 gives the full variable domain: DVKVTQSSRYLVKRTGEKVFLECVQDMDHENMFWYRQDPGLGLRLIYFSYDVKMKEKGDIPEGYSVSREKKERFSLILESASTNQTSMYLCASSPLYRAGANGLTFGAGSRLTVL.

J is TRBJ1-1 and V is TRBV5-4; D gene unclear. The CDR3 totals 12 residues. The germline CDR1 and CDR2 sequences are SGHNT and YYREEE (reference sequence). V was trimmed by 4 bases and J by 2 bases, leaving 6 bases between them. The CDR3 coding sequence is TGTGCCAGCAGCCCTAGCAACACTGAAGCTTTCTTT. Protein: CASSPSNTEAFF.

The chain employs TRBV5-1 and TRBJ2-7; TRBD1 agrees at 7 bases. From germline, CDR1 is SGHRS and CDR2 YFSETQ. This CDR3 spans 15 amino acids. The V gene end was trimmed by 0 bases and the J gene end by 3 bases; junction bases not matched to a gene: 6. The CDR3 bases are TGCGCCAGCAGCTTGGTCGGACAGGAGTTCTACGAGCAGTACTTC. Translation: CASSLVGQEFYEQYF.

This chain uses TRBV4-1 with TRBJ1-3, with 7 bases fitting TRBD1. CDR3 size: 16 residues. Unmatched junction bases numbered 11, after V lost 5 bases and J lost 4 bases. Germline loops: CDR1 MGHRA, CDR2 YSYEKL. The CDR3 DNA reads as TGCGCCAGCAGCAATCCGGGACAGAGCACGGGAAACACCATATATTTT. This encodes CASSNPGQSTGNTIYF.

This clone turned up a few times. The chain couples TRBV7-3 to TRBJ2-5; 15 positions match TRBD2. The length of the CDR3 is 18 residues. The germline V gene encodes CDR1 SGHTA and CDR2 FQGTGA. The V segment lost 4 bases and the J segment 0 bases; nucleotides outside the gene matches: 6. The CDR3 is CASSSGLAGGGYQETQYF. Here the CDR3 DNA reads TGTGCCAGCAGCTCGGGACTAGCGGGGGGTGGGTACCAAGAGACCCAGTACTTC.

The chain links TRBV6-1 to TRBJ2-5, with unresolved D. The ends were cut back, 8 bases at V and 3 bases at J, with 16 bases in the middle. The CDR3 covers 14 residues. Germline V gene lookup returns CDR1 MNHNS and CDR2 SASEGT. The CDR3 coding sequence is TGTGCCAGCGATGGAGCCCCGAAGGAAGAGACCCAGTACTTC. This translates into CASDGAPKEETQYF.

CDR3 in DNA: TGTGCCAGCAGTTTTCCAGGGCTCTCCTACAATGAGCAGTTCTTC. Translating gives CASSFPGLSYNEQFF. The genes are TRBV28 and TRBJ2-1; the D gene is possibly TRBD1 (5 bases). The germline gives CDR1 MDHEN, CDR2 SYDVKM. V lost 3 bases and J 0 bases, leaving 9 bases between the germline ends. The CDR3 is 15 residues long.

This rearrangement joins TRBV19 to TRBJ2-7; 8 bases are a match to TRBD1. Per the germline V gene, CDR1 is LNHDA and CDR2 is SQIVND (reference sequence). Trimming at V came to 1 base and at J to 5 bases, leaving 10 bases not matched to a gene. This CDR3 contains 16 residues. The CDR3 nucleotides read TGTGCCAGTAGTATAGGGCCTTTGTACAGGGGGGACGAGCAGTACGTC. The encoded protein is CASSIGPLYRGDEQYV.

This rearrangement joins TRBV7-2 to TRBJ2-7; perhaps TRBD2 as D (5 bases). This CDR3 region has 12 residues. CDR1 and CDR2 (germline): SGHTA, FQGNSA. V lost 1 base to trimming and J lost 6 bases, with 7 bases between them. The CDR3 DNA is TGTGCCAGCAGCTTAGGAGAGGGCGAGCAGTACGTC. Its translation is CASSLGEGEQYV.

The V gene is TRBV28, the J gene TRBJ2-5, with 9 bases matching TRBD2. Trimming cost V 8 bases and J 3 bases; bases outside gene matches: 10. Germline assignment: CDR1 MDHEN and CDR2 SYDVKM. The CDR3 covers 15 residues. CDR3 sequence reads: CASVAGGGAEETQYF. The DNA of the CDR3 is TGTGCCAGCGTTGCGGGAGGGGGCGCCGAAGAGACCCAGTACTTC. The full variable domain, rest sourced from reference TRBV28 and TRBJ2-5, is DVKVTQSSRYLVKRTGEKVFLECVQDMDHENMFWYRQDPGLGLRLIYFSYDVKMKEKGDIPEGYSVSREKKERFSLILESASTNQTSMYLCASVAGGGAEETQYFGPGTRLLVL.

This sequence joins TRBV7-9 and TRBJ1-1, with D hard to call. Germline V CDR1 and CDR2: SEHNR, FQNEAQ (reference sequence). V lost 2 bases and J 2 bases, leaving 9 bases between the germline ends. This CDR3 is built from 14 residues. The CDR3 DNA sequence: TGTGCCAGCAGCTTATTCCCGGGAAACACTGAAGCTTTCTTT. Translated, it gives CASSLFPGNTEAFF.

The chain links TRBV7-9 to TRBJ1-5; D is ambiguous. This CDR3 spans 16 amino acids. Trimming stripped 4 bases from V and 3 bases from J, with 16 bases between. Germline V lookup: CDR1 SEHNR, CDR2 FQNEAQ (reference sequence). This CDR3 reads CASSSRELGDNQPQHF. The CDR3 region has the DNA TGTGCCAGCAGCTCCCGGGAACTTGGGGACAATCAGCCCCAGCATTTT.

The chain uses TRBV27 and TRBJ2-1; the D gene is possibly TRBD2 (6 bases). V lost 1 base to trimming and J lost 0 bases, with 13 bases between them. The CDR3 extends over 17 amino acids. CDR1 and CDR2 from the germline V gene are MNHEY and SMNVEV (reference sequence). The CDR3 nucleotides read TGTGCCAGCAGTTTATATGCTGGCGGGACCTCCTACAATGAGCAGTTCTTC. Protein sequence: CASSLYAGGTSYNEQFF.

The rearrangement uses TRBV11-2 and TRBJ2-2; TRBD2 matches at 8 bases. V shed 4 bases, J shed 5 bases, and the junction held 3 bases outside the gene matches. In germline, CDR1 is SGHAT, CDR2 FQNNGV. There are 14 residues in the CDR3. DNA of the CDR3: TGTGCCAGCAGCTCCACGGGAGGGACCGGGGAGCTGTTTTTT. It specifies CASSSTGGTGELFF. Complete variable domain (other parts from reference TRBV11-2 and TRBJ2-2): EAGVAQSPRYKIIEKRQSVAFWCNPISGHATLYWYQQILGQGPKLLIQFQNNGVVDDSQLPKDRFSAERLKGVDSTLKIQPAKLEDSAVYLCASSSTGGTGELFFGEGSRLTVL.

The chain couples TRBV6-5 to TRBJ1-5; TRBD1 agrees at 8 bases. CDR1 MNHEY and CDR2 SVGAGI come from the germline V gene. CDR3 length equals 14 residues. With V trimmed by 4 bases and J by 4 bases, 3 bases remained unmatched. The CDR3 nucleotides read TGTGCCAGCAGTTTGCGACAGGGGAATCAGCCCCAGCATTTT. The encoded protein is CASSLRQGNQPQHF.

In its sample, this clone was seen once. CDR3 nucleotides: TGTGCCAGCAAAAGACGGACAGGGGGCGGCGAGCAGTACTTC. It specifies CASKRRTGGGEQYF. The V and J genes are TRBV6-5 and TRBJ2-7; 11 bases are shared with TRBD1. Looked up from germline, CDR1 is MNHEY and CDR2 is SVGAGI. CDR3 size: 14 residues. The V and J ends lost 7 bases and 6 bases, in that order; junction bases with no gene match: 8.